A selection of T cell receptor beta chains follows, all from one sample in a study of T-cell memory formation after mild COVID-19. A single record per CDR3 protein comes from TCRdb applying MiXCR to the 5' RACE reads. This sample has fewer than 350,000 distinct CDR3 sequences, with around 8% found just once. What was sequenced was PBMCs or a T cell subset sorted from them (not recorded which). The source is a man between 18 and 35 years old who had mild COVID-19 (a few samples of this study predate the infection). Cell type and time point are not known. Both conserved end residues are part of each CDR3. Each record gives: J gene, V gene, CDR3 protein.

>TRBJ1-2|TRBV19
CASKGNGYTF
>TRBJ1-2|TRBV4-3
CASSQGPGPPGYTF
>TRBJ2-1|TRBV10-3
CAISVDGYNEQFF
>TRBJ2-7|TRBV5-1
CASSPRGQGHEQYF
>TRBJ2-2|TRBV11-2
CASSLVAGGGGEQFF
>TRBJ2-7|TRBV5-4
CASSFEGIPYEQYF
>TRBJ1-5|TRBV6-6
CASSYLGSQPQHF
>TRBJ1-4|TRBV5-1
CASSPDGATNEKLFF
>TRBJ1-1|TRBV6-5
CASSLQGLKAEAFF
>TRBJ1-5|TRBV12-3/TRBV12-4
CASSFRGRKPQHF
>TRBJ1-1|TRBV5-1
CASSLIEGNTEAFF
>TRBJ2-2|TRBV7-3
CASSPPGNTGELFF
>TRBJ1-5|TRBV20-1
CSARATGPHQPQHF
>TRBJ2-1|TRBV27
CASSLLGQGSWNEQFF
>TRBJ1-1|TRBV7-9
CASSLVGRPNTEAFF
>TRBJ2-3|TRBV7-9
CASSLVWDSFGADTQYF
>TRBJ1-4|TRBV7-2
CASSLIGQGANEKLFF
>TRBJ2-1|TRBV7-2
CASSATGQSGSYNEQFF
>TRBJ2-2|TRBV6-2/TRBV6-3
CASSSLFGGELFF
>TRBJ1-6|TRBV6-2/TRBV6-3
CASSRSQGASASPLHF
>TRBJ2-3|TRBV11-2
CASSLVGSQYF
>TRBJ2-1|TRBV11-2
CASSSTSGTDNEQFF
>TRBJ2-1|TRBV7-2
CASTPSWTPTRYYNEQFF
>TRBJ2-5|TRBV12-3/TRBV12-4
CASTASGGQTQYF
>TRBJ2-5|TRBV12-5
CASGLTLGRGTAKQETQYF
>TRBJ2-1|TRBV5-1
CASSIQGRSSYNEQFF
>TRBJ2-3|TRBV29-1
CRGASTDTQYF
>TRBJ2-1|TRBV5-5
CASSPRDRLYNEQFF
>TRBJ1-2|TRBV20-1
CSAGGPRYGYTF
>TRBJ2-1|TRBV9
CASSVGRGAGGINEQFF
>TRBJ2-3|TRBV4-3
CASSQYFSGAPDTQYF
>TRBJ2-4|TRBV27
CASSAGTGIGNIQYF